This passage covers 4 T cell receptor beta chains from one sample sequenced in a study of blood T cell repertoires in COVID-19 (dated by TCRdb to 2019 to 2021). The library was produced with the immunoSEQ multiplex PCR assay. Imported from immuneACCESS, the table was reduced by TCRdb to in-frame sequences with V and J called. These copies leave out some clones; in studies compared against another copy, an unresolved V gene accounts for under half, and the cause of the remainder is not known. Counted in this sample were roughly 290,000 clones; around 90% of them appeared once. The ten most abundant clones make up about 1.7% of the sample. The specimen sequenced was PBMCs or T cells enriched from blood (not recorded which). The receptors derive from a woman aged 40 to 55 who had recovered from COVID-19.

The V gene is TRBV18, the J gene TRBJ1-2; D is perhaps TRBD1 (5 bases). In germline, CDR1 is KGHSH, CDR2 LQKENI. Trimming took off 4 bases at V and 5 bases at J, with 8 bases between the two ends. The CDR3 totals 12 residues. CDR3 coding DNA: TGTGCCAGCTCACAAGGGGTGTATGGCTACACCTTC. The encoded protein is CASSQGVYGYTF.

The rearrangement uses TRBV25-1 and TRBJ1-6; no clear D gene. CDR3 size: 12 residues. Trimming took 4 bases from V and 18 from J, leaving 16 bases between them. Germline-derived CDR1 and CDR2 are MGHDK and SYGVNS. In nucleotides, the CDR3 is TGTGCCAGCAGTGCTTACGGGAGAGCACCCCACTTT. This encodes CASSAYGRAPHF.

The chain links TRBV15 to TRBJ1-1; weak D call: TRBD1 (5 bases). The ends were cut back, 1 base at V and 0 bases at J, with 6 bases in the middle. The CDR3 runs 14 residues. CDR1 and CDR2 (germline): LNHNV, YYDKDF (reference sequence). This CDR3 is CATSRGQLNTEAFF. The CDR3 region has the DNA TGTGCCACCAGCAGAGGACAGTTGAACACTGAAGCTTTCTTT.

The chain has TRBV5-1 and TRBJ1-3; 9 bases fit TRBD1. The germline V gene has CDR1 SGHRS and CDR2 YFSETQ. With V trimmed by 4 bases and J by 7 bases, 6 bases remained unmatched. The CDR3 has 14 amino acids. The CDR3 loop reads CASSLTGGRNTIYF. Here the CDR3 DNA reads TGCGCCAGCAGCCTCACAGGGGGCAGGAACACCATATATTTT. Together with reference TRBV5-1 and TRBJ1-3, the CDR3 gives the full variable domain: KAGVTQTPRYLIKTRGQQVTLSCSPISGHRSVSWYQQTPGQGLQFLFEYFSETQRNKGNFPGRFSGRQFSNSRSEMNVSTLELGDSALYLCASSLTGGRNTIYFGEGSWLTVV.